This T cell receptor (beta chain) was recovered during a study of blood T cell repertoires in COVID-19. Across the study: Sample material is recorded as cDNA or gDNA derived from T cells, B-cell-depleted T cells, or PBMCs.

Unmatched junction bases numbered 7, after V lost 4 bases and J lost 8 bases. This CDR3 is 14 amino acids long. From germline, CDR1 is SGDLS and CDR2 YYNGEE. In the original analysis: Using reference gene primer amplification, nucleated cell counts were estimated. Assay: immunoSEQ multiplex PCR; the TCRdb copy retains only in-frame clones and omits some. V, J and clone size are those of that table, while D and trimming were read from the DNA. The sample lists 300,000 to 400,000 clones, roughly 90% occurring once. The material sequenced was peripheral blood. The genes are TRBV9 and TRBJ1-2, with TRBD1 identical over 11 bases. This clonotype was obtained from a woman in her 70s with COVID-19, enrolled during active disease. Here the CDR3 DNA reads TGTGCCAGCAGCCTCGGACAGGGGGCTTTAGGCTACACCTTC. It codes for CASSLGQGALGYTF.